Listed below are T cell receptor beta chains from one sample, sequenced in a study of CD8 T cells in ankylosing spondylitis. TCRdb analysed the 5' RACE reads with MiXCR anew, one entry per CDR3 protein. Among tens of thousands of distinct CDR3 sequences, about 4.2% were seen once, and the ten largest hold roughly 4%. The material sequenced was blood, either unsorted or a sorted T cell fraction (not recorded which). Receptors were obtained from a female donor with ankylosing spondylitis or in good health (not recorded which). The CDR3 runs from the conserved cysteine through the conserved F or W. Size tells how often a clone was seen (once, few, many) or the class of an expanded clone, and some rows leave it out.

TRBV9 | - | CASSVGGTRMDNEQFF
TRBV9 | many | CASSVVSAVGLNTEAFF
TRBV9 | many | CASSARTGKNSPLHF
TRBV9 | many | CASSGLDRGRSPLHF
TRBV9 | many | CASSGPAGRTDTQYF
TRBV9 | many | CASSVEDTGTTNTGELFF
TRBV9 | many | CASNPSARGTEAFF
TRBV9 | many | CASSVAPGVVEKLFF
TRBV9 | many | CASSPQVYYTEAFF
TRBV9 | medium-sized | CASSLSGGRYNEQFF
TRBV9 | many | CASSGGHQGPGDYTF
TRBV9 | many | CASSITSGGINEQFF
TRBV9 | many | CASRGGSSLATGELFF
TRBV9 | many | CASSQTVGYGYTF
TRBV9 | many | CASSVDGANQPQHF
TRBV9 | - | CASSSDNEKLFF
TRBV9 | many | CASSANLGGEQFF
TRBV9 | many | CASSFMAGPTHTQYF
TRBV9 | many | CASSVVGQATGGELFF
TRBV9 | many | CASSVSGGGEETQYF
TRBV9 | many | CASSVALAGTQETQYF
TRBV9 | many | CASSVGTGVRPQHF
TRBV9 | many | CASSSDSQAYEQYF
TRBV9 | many | CASSADGTSYFEQFF
TRBV9 | many | CASSARGADSPLHF
TRBV9 | many | CASSVTLPGLSTDTQYF
TRBV9 | few | CASSEGWGEQYF
TRBV9 | many | CASSAAGPTGELFF
TRBV9 | many | CASSVATGKTDEKLFF
TRBV9 | few | CASSVRGGLDEQYF
TRBV9 | - | CASSVFHNTGELFF
TRBV9 | many | CASSVTSLAPSEQYF
TRBV9 | few | CASSGDRASTDTQYF
TRBV9 | many | CASSVEAAEDQPQHF
TRBV9 | - | CASSVEQGTGELFF
TRBV9 | - | CASSVAGTDQETQYF
TRBV9 | many | CASSVSGGTYEQYF
TRBV9 | many | CASSVETDNSPLHF
TRBV9 | many | CASSVGEGYNEQFF
TRBV9 | many | CASSFRPEPGTDTQYF
TRBV24-1 | many | CATSDLYFGRSNYGYTF
TRBV9 | many | CASSLGLQLSTDTQYF
TRBV9 | few | CASSEETARGELFF
TRBV9 | many | CASSVNPTGSYEQYF
TRBV9 | many | CASSAKRLAGNTGELFF
TRBV3-1 | many | CASSPRKNSGGAGSGSYNEQFF
TRBV9 | many | CASSVGDGGITEAFF
TRBV9 | few | CASSSGAGTYNEQFF
TRBV9 | - | CASSPRPTALNTEAFF
TRBV9 | many | CASSVDPDSNQPQHF
TRBV9 | many | CASSVGTRTDTQYF
TRBV9 | many | CASSVRIGLDTEAFF